Listed below are T cell receptor beta chains from one sample, sequenced in a study of beta chain features in type 1 diabetes. Sequencing used immunoSEQ multiplex PCR; TCRdb keeps in-frame clones, though not all of them. Of hundreds of thousands of clones detected, about 14% appear once; the ten largest clones hold just under 0.04%. Material for sequencing was naive CD4+ T cells from blood. The receptors were gathered from a man aged 18 to 29 with type 1 diabetes. Both conserved end residues are part of each CDR3. Fields, in order: J gene, V gene, CDR3 protein.

J: TRBJ1-2; V: TRBV30; CDR3: CAWSLGQGGYGYTF
J: TRBJ2-5; V: TRBV5-1; CDR3: CASSLQTARETQYF
J: TRBJ2-5; V: TRBV11-3; CDR3: CASSLDGETQYF
J: TRBJ2-1; V: TRBV30; CDR3: CACLRDRGLSEQFF
J: TRBJ1-2; V: TRBV20-1; CDR3: CSARWGYGYTF
J: TRBJ1-1; V: TRBV29-1; CDR3: CSVNTGTTEAFF
J: TRBJ1-3; V: TRBV30; CDR3: CASPGGLGSGNTIYF
J: TRBJ2-1; V: TRBV6-5; CDR3: CASSTPAGGYNEQFF
J: TRBJ1-3; V: TRBV10-3; CDR3: CAIRATGDSGNTIYF
J: TRBJ1-1; V: TRBV29-1; CDR3: CSATGATNTEAFF
J: TRBJ2-5; V: TRBV4-1; CDR3: CASGPGQGADETQYF
J: TRBJ1-3; V: TRBV28; CDR3: CASRQDLYTIYF
J: TRBJ2-7; V: TRBV28; CDR3: CASSSGQTYEQYF
J: TRBJ1-2; V: TRBV30; CDR3: CAWSVLGGGYTF
J: TRBJ2-3; V: TRBV27; CDR3: CASSWSTGTDTQYF
J: TRBJ2-3; V: TRBV2; CDR3: CASPTDTDTQYF
J: TRBJ2-1; V: TRBV11-2; CDR3: CASSRSGLAGYNEQFF
J: TRBJ2-5; V: TRBV7-3; CDR3: CASSRTSGGQETQYF
J: TRBJ1-1; V: TRBV29-1; CDR3: CSVRFIGWASGTEAFF
J: TRBJ2-4; V: TRBV5-1; CDR3: CASRQGLQKNIQYF
J: TRBJ2-7; V: TRBV28; CDR3: CASRPPGQGTYEQYF
J: TRBJ2-3; V: TRBV6-1; CDR3: CASRNTDTQYF
J: TRBJ1-5; V: TRBV4-3; CDR3: CASSQSGQPQHF
J: TRBJ1-2; V: TRBV7-9; CDR3: CASSPNPRGHNYGYTF
J: TRBJ1-6; V: TRBV7-3; CDR3: CASRPVGVLTLGSSSPLHF
J: TRBJ2-2; V: TRBV7-6; CDR3: CASSLEGTLGTGELFF
J: TRBJ1-6; V: TRBV2; CDR3: CASRTDRGYNSPLHF
J: TRBJ1-4; V: TRBV6-6; CDR3: CASSPGWDEKLFF
J: TRBJ1-5; V: TRBV4-2; CDR3: CASSQAADSNQPQHF
J: TRBJ2-7; V: TRBV9; CDR3: CASSVRPGQGEEQYF
J: TRBJ2-2; V: TRBV5-1; CDR3: CASSLTGTDNTGELFF
J: TRBJ2-1; V: TRBV7-9; CDR3: CASSLVPGLVDEQFF
J: TRBJ2-2; V: TRBV19; CDR3: CASSITGELFF
J: TRBJ2-7; V: TRBV28; CDR3: CASSGSSYEQYF
J: TRBJ2-1; V: TRBV27; CDR3: CASTSLSSYNEQFF
J: TRBJ2-7; V: TRBV10-3; CDR3: CASNLQWSEQYF
J: TRBJ2-3; V: TRBV10-3; CDR3: CAISVGQGTDTQYF
J: TRBJ2-7; V: TRBV18; CDR3: CASSSRNTPPYEQYF
J: TRBJ2-7; V: TRBV7-7; CDR3: CASSRTTGTQSYEQYF
J: TRBJ1-2; V: TRBV6-6; CDR3: CAPAVQGSRGTF
J: TRBJ2-5; V: TRBV5-6; CDR3: CASSIVGEETQYF
J: TRBJ1-2; V: TRBV5-6; CDR3: CASSPGQYGYTF
J: TRBJ1-5; V: TRBV7-2; CDR3: CASSLIADFNQPQHF
J: TRBJ2-2; V: TRBV30; CDR3: CAWSRGTGELFF
J: TRBJ2-5; V: TRBV27; CDR3: CASSFERGGGRETQYF
J: TRBJ2-3; V: TRBV7-7; CDR3: CASSLVAADTQYF
J: TRBJ2-5; V: TRBV7-2; CDR3: CASSLQGETQYF
J: TRBJ1-2; V: TRBV6-1; CDR3: CASTRQGGSGYTF
J: TRBJ2-7; V: TRBV30; CDR3: CAWMRDISEQYF
J: TRBJ2-7; V: TRBV15; CDR3: CATSREGPNEQYF
J: TRBJ2-5; V: TRBV18; CDR3: CASSQRGRKETQYF
J: TRBJ1-4; V: TRBV25-1; CDR3: CASSDPSRGKLFF